The TCR beta chain under discussion was sequenced for a study of beta chain features in type 1 diabetes. Study conclusions and caveats: Patients with type 1 diabetes showed fewer VDJ junction insertions and more deletions.

Comments on this clone: Its antigen remains unknown.

Expressed TCRB transcripts got sequenced, as all isolated RNA was reverse transcribed. The average output of naive, central memory and regulatory T cell samples was about 3.57 million reads. Sequencing was performed with immunoSEQ multiplex PCR; in TCRdb, only in-frame clones are kept and a portion is missing. Among tens of thousands of clones, about 70% were seen once, and the ten largest hold roughly 2%. Germline CDR1 and CDR2: SGHTA and FQGNSA. The CDR3 is 15 residues long. V lost 5 bases and J lost 2, with 16 bases in between. The receptor was isolated from a woman in her thirties or forties in good health. Input material: Tregs from blood. The chain uses TRBV7-2 and TRBJ2-7; D perhaps matches TRBD1 (7 bases). Here the CDR3 DNA reads TGTGCCAGCAGCCCAGGGGGACTGACGACCTACGAGCAGTACTTC. Translated, it gives CASSPGGLTTYEQYF.